Below are 14 T cell receptor beta chains sequenced from a single sample in a study of T-cell reconstitution after alpha-beta-depleted transplantation in children. Unique molecular identifiers were used to barcode this TCRbeta library. TCRdb re-called the PCR reads through MiXCR, storing one row per CDR3 protein. This sample has about a million distinct CDR3 sequences, with less than 30% found just once. Sequencing used PBMCs, mostly from graft donor cells, obtained 360 days after TCRalphabeta/CD19-depleted stem cell transplant. These TCRs come from a boy younger than two who had a stem cell transplant for SCID, so the T cells may come from the graft donor.

The chain couples TRBV6-2 or TRBV6-3 to TRBJ1-6; tentative D call: TRBD1 (5 bases). This CDR3 is 18 amino acids long. CDR1 and CDR2 (germline): MNHEY, SVGEGT. V dropped 2 bases and J dropped 4 bases, with 18 bases sitting between them. The CDR3: CASSYSFWWGGYNSPLHF. CDR3 DNA sequence: TGTGCCAGCAGTTACAGCTTCTGGTGGGGCGGATATAATTCACCCCTCCACTTT.

V and J are TRBV27 and TRBJ2-7; weak D call: TRBD2 (6 bases). The CDR3 has 17 residues. From germline, CDR1 is MNHEY and CDR2 SMNVEV (reference sequence). Trimming removed 5 bases at V and 0 bases at J, with 20 bases between. The CDR3 sequence is CASSPDRAGWFSYEQYF. In DNA, the CDR3 is TGTGCCAGCAGTCCCGACCGGGCGGGGTGGTTCTCCTACGAGCAGTACTTC.

This clonotype was detected only a few times. The chain combines TRBV6-1 with TRBJ2-7; D possibly corresponds to TRBD1 (8 bases). The V end lost 8 bases, the J end lost 7 bases, and 18 bases lay between the germline ends. The CDR3 totals 13 residues. In germline, CDR1 is MNHNS, CDR2 SASEGT. The CDR3 spells CASSGQVGGEQYF. CDR3 nucleotides: TGTGCCAGCTCGGGACAGGTGGGGGGGGAGCAGTACTTC.

A few counts support this clonotype. This chain links TRBV20-1 with TRBJ2-3; 9 bases fit TRBD2. CDR1 and CDR2 (germline): DFQATT, SNEGSKA (reference sequence). The V segment lost 6 bases and the J segment 2 bases; nucleotides outside the gene matches: 6. This CDR3 is built from 14 residues. Written as DNA, the CDR3 is TGCAGTGCCAAGCGGGGGGAGTACACAGATACGCAGTATTTT. Translating gives CSAKRGEYTDTQYF.

This chain uses TRBV15 with TRBJ2-7; D perhaps matches TRBD1 (6 bases). The CDR3 length is 11 residues. V was pared by 5 bases and J by 6 bases, with 8 bases between. In germline, CDR1 is LNHNV, CDR2 YYDKDF (reference sequence). The CDR3 region is CATSAGVEQYF. CDR3 DNA: TGTGCCACCAGCGCAGGGGTCGAGCAGTACTTC.

This clonotype was picked up a small number of times. V gene TRBV7-2 combines with J gene TRBJ2-3; the D is unclear. The CDR3 extends over 13 amino acids. V was pared by 2 bases and J by 8 bases, with 11 bases between. Germline values: CDR1 SGHTA, CDR2 FQGNSA. Here the CDR3 DNA reads TGTGCCAGCAGCTTATCCCGGCCCGGTACGCAGTATTTT. Protein product: CASSLSRPGTQYF.

The V gene is TRBV29-1, the J gene TRBJ2-7, with 12 bases matching TRBD2. This CDR3 contains 17 residues. Germline CDR1 and CDR2: SQVTM and ANQGSEA. With V trimmed by 3 bases and J by 0 bases, 9 bases remained unmatched. In DNA, the CDR3 is TGCAGCGTTGAGATGACTAGCGGGGGACGGAGCTCCTACGAGCAGTACTTC. Translation gives CSVEMTSGGRSSYEQYF.

This clonotype was seen a few times. The chain recombines TRBV6-1 with TRBJ2-7, with D unresolved. The CDR3 spans 14 residues. V was clipped by 7 bases and J by 5 bases, with 18 bases between them. CDR1 MNHNS and CDR2 SASEGT come from the germline V gene. The CDR3 DNA is TGTGCCAGCACCCAATATGGATCTCTGGACGAGCAGTACTTC. This gives the protein CASTQYGSLDEQYF.

V usage is TRBV12-3 or TRBV12-4 and J usage is TRBJ1-5; no firm D call. This CDR3 is 15 amino acids long. V was clipped by 5 bases and J by 1 base, with 12 bases between them. The CDR3: CASSLLQRSNQPQHF. The CDR3 DNA is TGTGCCAGCAGTCTCCTTCAACGGAGCAATCAGCCCCAGCATTTT.

The sample holds a few counts of this clonotype. This rearrangement joins TRBV6-2 or TRBV6-3 to TRBJ2-5, with D tentatively TRBD1 (5 bases). Germline V gives CDR1 MNHEY, CDR2 SVGEGT. Trimming pared 6 bases from V and 1 base from J, leaving 12 bases between. CDR3 length: 14 amino acids. DNA of the CDR3: TGTGCCAGCAGGTCAAACAGGCGCCAAGAGACCCAGTACTTC. It yields the protein CASRSNRRQETQYF.

The sample holds many counts of this clonotype. This sequence joins TRBV12-3 or TRBV12-4 and TRBJ1-5; D gene uncertain. This CDR3 spans 13 amino acids. The V end was cut by 6 bases, the J end by 3 bases, with 9 bases between. The CDR3 nucleotides are TGTGCCAGCAGCGCGACCGACAATCAGCCCCAGCATTTT. It codes for CASSATDNQPQHF.

The chain combines TRBV3-1 with TRBJ2-5; D unclear. Trimming took off 0 bases at V and 4 bases at J, with 15 bases between the two ends. Per germline, CDR1 LGHDT and CDR2 YNNKEL (reference sequence). CDR3 length: 16 amino acids. CDR3 nucleotide sequence: TGTGCCAGCAGCCAAGATTCTCTCTTGAAAAGAGAGACCCAGTACTTC. Residues: CASSQDSLLKRETQYF.

The V call is TRBV28, the J call TRBJ2-7; 7 bases are shared with TRBD1. Per germline, CDR1 MDHEN and CDR2 SYDVKM. V lost 6 bases, J lost 3 bases, and 11 bases stayed unmatched. This CDR3 spans 15 amino acids. The CDR3 reads CASSFGTAWRYEQYF. DNA of the CDR3: TGTGCCAGCAGCTTCGGGACAGCCTGGCGCTACGAGCAGTACTTC. The complete variable domain, with remaining parts taken from reference TRBV28 and TRBJ2-7, reads DVKVTQSSRYLVKRTGEKVFLECVQDMDHENMFWYRQDPGLGLRLIYFSYDVKMKEKGDIPEGYSVSREKKERFSLILESASTNQTSMYLCASSFGTAWRYEQYFGPGTRLTVT.

The table lists this clonotype with a few counts. This rearrangement joins TRBV27 to TRBJ1-1; 10 positions match TRBD1. CDR3 length: 15 residues. J lost 7 bases, V lost 7 bases, and 12 bases had no gene match. Germline V gene lookup returns CDR1 MNHEY and CDR2 SMNVEV (reference sequence). CDR3 in DNA: TGTGCCAGCAATACCCTGCTGGGACAGGGGTATGAAGCTTTCTTT. This translates into CASNTLLGQGYEAFF.